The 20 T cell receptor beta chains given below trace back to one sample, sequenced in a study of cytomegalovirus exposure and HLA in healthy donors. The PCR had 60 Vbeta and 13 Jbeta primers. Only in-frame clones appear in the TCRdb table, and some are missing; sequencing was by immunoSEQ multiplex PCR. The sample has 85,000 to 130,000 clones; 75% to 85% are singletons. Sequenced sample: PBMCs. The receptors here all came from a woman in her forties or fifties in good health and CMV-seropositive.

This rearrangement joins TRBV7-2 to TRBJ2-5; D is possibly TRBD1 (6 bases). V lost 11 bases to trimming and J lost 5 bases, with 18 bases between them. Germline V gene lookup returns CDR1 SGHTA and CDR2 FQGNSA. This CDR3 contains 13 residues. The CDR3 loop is CALRESRGETQYF. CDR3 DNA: TGTGCCCTTAGAGAGTCGAGGGGGGAGACCCAGTACTTC.

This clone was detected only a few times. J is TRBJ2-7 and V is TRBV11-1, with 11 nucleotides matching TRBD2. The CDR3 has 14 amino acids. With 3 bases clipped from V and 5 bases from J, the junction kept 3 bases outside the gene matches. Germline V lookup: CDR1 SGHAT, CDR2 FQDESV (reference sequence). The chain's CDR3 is CASSFFSGRDEQYF. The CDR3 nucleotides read TGTGCCAGCAGCTTCTTTAGCGGGAGGGACGAGCAGTACTTC.

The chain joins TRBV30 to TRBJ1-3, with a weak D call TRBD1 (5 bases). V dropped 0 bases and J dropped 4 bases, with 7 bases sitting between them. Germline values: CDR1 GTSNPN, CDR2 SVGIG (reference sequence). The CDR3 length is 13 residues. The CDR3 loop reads CAWSVRGGNTIYF. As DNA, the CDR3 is TGTGCCTGGAGTGTAAGGGGCGGAAACACCATATATTTT.

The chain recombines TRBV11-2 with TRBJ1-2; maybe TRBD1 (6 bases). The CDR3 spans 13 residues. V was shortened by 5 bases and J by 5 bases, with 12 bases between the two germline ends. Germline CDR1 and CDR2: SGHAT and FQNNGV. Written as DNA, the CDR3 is TGTGCCAGCAGCGCTCGGACAGTTTATGGCTACACCTTC. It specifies CASSARTVYGYTF. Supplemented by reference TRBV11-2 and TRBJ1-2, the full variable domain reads EAGVAQSPRYKIIEKRQSVAFWCNPISGHATLYWYQQILGQGPKLLIQFQNNGVVDDSQLPKDRFSAERLKGVDSTLKIQPAKLEDSAVYLCASSARTVYGYTFGSGTRLTVV.

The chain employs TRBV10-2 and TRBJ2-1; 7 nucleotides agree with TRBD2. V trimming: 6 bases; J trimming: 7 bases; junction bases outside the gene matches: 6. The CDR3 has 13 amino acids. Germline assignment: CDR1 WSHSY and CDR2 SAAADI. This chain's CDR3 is CASRWGEGNEQFF. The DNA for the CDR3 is TGCGCCAGCAGGTGGGGGGAGGGAAATGAGCAGTTCTTC.

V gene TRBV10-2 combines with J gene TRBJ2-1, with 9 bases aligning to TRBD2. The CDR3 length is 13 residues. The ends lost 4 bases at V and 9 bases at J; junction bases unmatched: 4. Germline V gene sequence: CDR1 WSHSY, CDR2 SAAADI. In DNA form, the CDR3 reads TGCGCCAGCAGTGTAGGCGGGAGGGTTGAGCAGTTCTTC. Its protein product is CASSVGGRVEQFF.

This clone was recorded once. Written as DNA, the CDR3 is TGTGCCAGCAGTAATAGCGGGGGCGCGAACACCGGGGAGCTGTTTTTT. Protein: CASSNSGGANTGELFF. The V call is TRBV27, the J call TRBJ2-2, with 9 nucleotides matching TRBD2. The CDR3 covers 16 residues. V lost 5 bases to trimming and J lost 0 bases; unmatched junction nucleotides: 4. CDR1 is MNHEY and CDR2 is SMNVEV in the germline V gene (reference sequence).

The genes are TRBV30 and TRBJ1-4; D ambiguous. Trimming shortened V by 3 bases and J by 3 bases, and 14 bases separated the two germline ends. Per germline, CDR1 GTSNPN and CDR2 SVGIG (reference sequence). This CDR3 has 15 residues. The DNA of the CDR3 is TGTGCCTGGAGGGCCGGAGGGCCCCCTAATGAAAAACTGTTTTTT. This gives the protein CAWRAGGPPNEKLFF.

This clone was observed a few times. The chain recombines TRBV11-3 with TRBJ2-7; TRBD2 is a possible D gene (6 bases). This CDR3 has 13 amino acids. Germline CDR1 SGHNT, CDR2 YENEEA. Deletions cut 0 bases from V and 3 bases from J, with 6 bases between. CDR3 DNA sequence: TGTGCCAGCAGCTTAGAGCGGGACTACGAGCAGTACTTC. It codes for CASSLERDYEQYF.

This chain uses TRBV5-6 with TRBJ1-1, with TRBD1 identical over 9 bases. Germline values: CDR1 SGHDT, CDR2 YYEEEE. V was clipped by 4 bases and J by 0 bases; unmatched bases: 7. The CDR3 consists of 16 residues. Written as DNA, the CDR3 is TGTGCCAGCAGCACCTGGGACAGGGCAATGAACACTGAAGCTTTCTTT. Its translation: CASSTWDRAMNTEAFF.

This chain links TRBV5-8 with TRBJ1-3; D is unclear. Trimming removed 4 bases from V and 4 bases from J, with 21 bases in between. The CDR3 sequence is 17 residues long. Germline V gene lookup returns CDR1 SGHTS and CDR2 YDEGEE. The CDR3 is CASSPEASSFRGNTIYF. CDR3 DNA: TGTGCCAGCAGCCCCGAGGCGTCCTCCTTCCGGGGAAACACCATATATTTT.

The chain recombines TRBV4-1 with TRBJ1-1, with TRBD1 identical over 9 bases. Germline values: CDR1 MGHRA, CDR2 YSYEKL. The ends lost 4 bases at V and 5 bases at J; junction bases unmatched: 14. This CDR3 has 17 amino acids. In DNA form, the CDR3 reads TGCGCCAGCAGCCGCCCGGGACAGGGAAGGGTGTGGACTGAAGCTTTCTTT. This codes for CASSRPGQGRVWTEAFF.

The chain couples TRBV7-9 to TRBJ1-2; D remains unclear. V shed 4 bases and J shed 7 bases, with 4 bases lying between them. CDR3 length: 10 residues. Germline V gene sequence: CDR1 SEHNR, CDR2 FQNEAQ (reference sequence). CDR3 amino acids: CASSSVGYTF. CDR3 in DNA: TGTGCCAGCAGCTCTGTTGGCTACACCTTC.

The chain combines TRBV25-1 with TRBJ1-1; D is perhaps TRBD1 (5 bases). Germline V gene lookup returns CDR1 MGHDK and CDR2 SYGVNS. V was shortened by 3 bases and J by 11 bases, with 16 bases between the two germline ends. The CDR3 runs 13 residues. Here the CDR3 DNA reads TGTGCCAGCAGTGACACCGGCCGGGGGGTGGCTTTCTTT. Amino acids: CASSDTGRGVAFF.

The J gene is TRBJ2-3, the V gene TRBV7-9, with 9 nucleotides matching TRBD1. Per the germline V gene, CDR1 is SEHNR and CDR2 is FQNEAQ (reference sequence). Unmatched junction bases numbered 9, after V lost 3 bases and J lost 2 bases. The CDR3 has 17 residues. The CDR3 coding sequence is TGTGCCAGCAGCTTGGGGGGGGGACAGGGCCCCACAGATACGCAGTATTTT. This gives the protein CASSLGGGQGPTDTQYF.

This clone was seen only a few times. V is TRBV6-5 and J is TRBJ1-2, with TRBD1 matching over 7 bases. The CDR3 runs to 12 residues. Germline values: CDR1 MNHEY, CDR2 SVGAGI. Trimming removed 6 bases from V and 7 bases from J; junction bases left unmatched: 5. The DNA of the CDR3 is TGTGCCAGCAGAAGACAGGGTAGTGGCTACACCTTC. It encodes CASRRQGSGYTF.

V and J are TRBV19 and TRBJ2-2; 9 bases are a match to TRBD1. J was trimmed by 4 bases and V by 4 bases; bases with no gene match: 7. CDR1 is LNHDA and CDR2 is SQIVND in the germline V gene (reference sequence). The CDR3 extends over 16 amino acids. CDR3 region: CASSNPGQGITGELFF. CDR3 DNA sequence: TGTGCCAGTAGTAACCCGGGACAGGGTATCACCGGGGAGCTGTTTTTT. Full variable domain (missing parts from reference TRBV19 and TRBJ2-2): DGGITQSPKYLFRKEGQNVTLSCEQNLNHDAMYWYRQDPGQGLRLIYYSQIVNDFQKGDIAEGYSVSREKKESFPLTVTSAQKNPTAFYLCASSNPGQGITGELFFGEGSRLTVL.

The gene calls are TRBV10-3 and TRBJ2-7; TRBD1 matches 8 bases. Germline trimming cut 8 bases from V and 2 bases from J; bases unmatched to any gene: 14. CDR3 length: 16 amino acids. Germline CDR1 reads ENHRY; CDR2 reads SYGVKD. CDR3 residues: CAIEDRDRGVPYEQYF. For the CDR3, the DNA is TGTGCCATCGAAGACCGAGACAGGGGAGTCCCCTACGAGCAGTACTTC.

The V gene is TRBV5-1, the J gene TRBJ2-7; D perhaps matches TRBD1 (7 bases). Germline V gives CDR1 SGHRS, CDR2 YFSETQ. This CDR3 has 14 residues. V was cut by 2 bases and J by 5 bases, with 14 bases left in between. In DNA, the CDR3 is TGCGCCAGCAGCTTAAGCAGGGGGGCAAACGAGCAGTACTTC. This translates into CASSLSRGANEQYF.

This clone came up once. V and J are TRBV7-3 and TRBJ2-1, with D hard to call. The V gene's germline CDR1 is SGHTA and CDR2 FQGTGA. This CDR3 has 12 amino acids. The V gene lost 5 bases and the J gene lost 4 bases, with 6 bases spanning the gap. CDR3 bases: TGTGCCAGCAGCGAGGATTACAATGAGCAGTTCTTC. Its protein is CASSEDYNEQFF.